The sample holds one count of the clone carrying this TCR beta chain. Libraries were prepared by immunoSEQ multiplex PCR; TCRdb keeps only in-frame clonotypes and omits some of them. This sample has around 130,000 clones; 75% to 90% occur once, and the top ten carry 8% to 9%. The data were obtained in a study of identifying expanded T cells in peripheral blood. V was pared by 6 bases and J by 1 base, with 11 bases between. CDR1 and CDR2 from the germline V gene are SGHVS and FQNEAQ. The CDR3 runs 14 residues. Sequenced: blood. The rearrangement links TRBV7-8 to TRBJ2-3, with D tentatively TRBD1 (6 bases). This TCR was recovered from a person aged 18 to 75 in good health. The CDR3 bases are TGTGCCAGCAGAACAGGGCTGGGCACAGATACGCAGTATTTT. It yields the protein CASRTGLGTDTQYF.